This T cell receptor beta chain appears in the sequencing data of a study of blood T cell repertoires in COVID-19 (TCRdb year 2020). Context from the whole study: Samples from collaborators originated in the United States, Italy and Spain and spanned both the acute and convalescent phases of COVID-19. Where available, HLA class I and class II types were obtained from metadata supplied by the sample provider rather than from assay-based typing. Samples were obtained from the ongoing ImmuneRACE study (first 160 participants) and from about 1,300 subjects provided by 6 global collaborators. Nearly every sample came with metadata listing a de-identified subject ID, COVID-19 status, age in years and sex. The material from the prospective study consisted of cDNA or gDNA derived from T cells, B-cell-depleted T cells, or PBMCs. The dataset comprised deeply sampled blood TCRbeta repertoires from subjects exposed to, actively infected with, or recovered from COVID-19. A freely available public database, intended as a resource for researchers studying the immune response to SARS-CoV-2, is where the repertoires were released.

Broad study findings and their caveats: Clinical and demographic metadata were provided uncurated, with the amount varying by source and participant.

Participants in the prospective study were aged roughly 18 to 100 years, lived in 24 United States geographic areas, and enrolled through a virtual design. In the prospective study, cohorts were assigned on the basis of participant-reported clinical history obtained from a screening survey and a study questionnaire. For ImmuneRACE Cohort 3, a participant was defined as recovered based on two consecutive negative NP/OP PCR tests, clearance by a healthcare professional, or resolution of symptoms. In the prospective study, whole blood, serum and a nasopharyngeal or oropharyngeal swab were collected from each participant by mobile phlebotomists. Participants in the prospective study had the option to provide additional blood draws and questionnaires over a 2-month period. Blood samples from the prospective study were shipped frozen or at room temperature prior to DNA extraction. TCRbeta CDR3 regions were amplified from genomic DNA using the immunoSEQ Assay, a bias-controlled multiplex PCR. In the paper's pipeline: Nucleated cell counts per sample were estimated from amplification of reference gene primers within the assay. To quantify the absolute abundance of each unique TCRbeta CDR3 rearrangement, sequence reads were collapsed and filtered. Productive Simpson clonality was computed per sample as the square root of Simpson's diversity index over productive rearrangements. TCRdb carries this immuneACCESS record with in-frame sequences only. Its versions omit some clonotypes, under half of them owing to an unresolved V gene in the studies checked, with the rest unexplained. V and J calls and clone size are as listed in that table; D and trimming were resolved from the DNA. This sample comprises about 330,000 clones, 80% to 95% of them detected only once. The ten largest clones take up around 20% of the sample.

Comments on this clone: Its binding antigen is unknown. No quality values exist for individual bases; no much larger clone is one base distant.

The receptor's source is a young woman who had recovered from COVID-19. Sequenced input: PBMCs or T cells enriched from blood (not recorded which).

The DNA sequence is as follows: TGTGCCAGCAGCGTAGAGGGACAGGGGAGAAACACCATATATTTT. Translation gives CASSVEGQGRNTIYF. The receptor chain draws on TRBV9 and TRBJ1-3; 10 central bases correspond to TRBD1. The germline V gene specifies SGDLS as CDR1 and YYNGEE as CDR2. V and J are trimmed by 0 bases and 5 bases, and the gene matches miss 2 bases of the junction. The CDR3 sequence holds 15 residues, the cysteine and phenylalanine included. Only the CDR3 region is kept as DNA, spanning 45 bases read in frame from base 1. Supplemented by the reference TRBV9 and TRBJ1-3 proteins around the CDR3, the complete variable domain is DSGVTQTPKHLITATGQRVTLRCSPRSGDLSVYWYQQSLDQGLQFLIQYYNGEERAKGNILERFSAQQFPDLHSELNLSSLELGDSALYFCASSVEGQGRNTIYFGEGSWLTVV.